These T cell receptor beta chains were read from a single sample in a study of Ad26.COV2.S vaccination and SARS-CoV-2 variants. Produced via immunoSEQ multiplex PCR; TCRdb's table is partial and in-frame only. This sample has about 680,000 clones, with around 90% found just once. The material was peripheral blood, obtained in a trial of Ad26.COV2.S vaccine versus placebo. The receptors come from a person aged 18-60 years who received the Ad26.COV2.S COVID-19 vaccine or a placebo. Each CDR3 is given with its conserved first and last residue. Fields, in order: clone size, D gene, V gene, J gene, CDR3 protein, CDR3 DNA. A D gene is named only where the DNA matches it firmly. Not every row has a clone size; where given, it reads once, few, many or a size class.

clone_size: NA; d_call: NA; v_call: TRBV7-9; j_call: TRBJ2-7; cdr3_aa: CASSFAESSYEQYF; cdr3_nt: TGTGCCAGCAGCTTCGCAGAATCCTCCTACGAGCAGTACTTC
clone_size: NA; d_call: TRBD1; v_call: TRBV6-5; j_call: TRBJ2-7; cdr3_aa: CASSSGQGAYEQYF; cdr3_nt: TGTGCCAGCAGTTCCGGACAGGGGGCCTACGAGCAGTACTTC
clone_size: NA; d_call: NA; v_call: TRBV2; j_call: TRBJ2-7; cdr3_aa: CASSEQNYEQYF; cdr3_nt: TGTGCCAGCAGTGAACAAAACTACGAGCAGTACTTC
clone_size: NA; d_call: NA; v_call: TRBV7-9; j_call: TRBJ1-4; cdr3_aa: CASSPRGTNEKLFF; cdr3_nt: TGTGCCAGCAGCCCCAGGGGCACTAATGAAAAACTGTTTTTT
clone_size: NA; d_call: NA; v_call: TRBV6-2/TRBV6-3; j_call: TRBJ1-5; cdr3_aa: CASSPADRRELGPQHF; cdr3_nt: TGTGCCAGCAGTCCAGCGGATCGACGGGAGTTAGGGCCCCAGCATTTT
clone_size: NA; d_call: NA; v_call: TRBV6-2/TRBV6-3; j_call: TRBJ2-2; cdr3_aa: CASSYREAGELFF; cdr3_nt: TGTGCCAGCAGTTACAGGGAGGCCGGGGAGCTGTTTTTT
clone_size: NA; d_call: NA; v_call: TRBV4-1; j_call: TRBJ2-7; cdr3_aa: CASSHPDPSYEQYF; cdr3_nt: TGCGCCAGCAGTCACCCAGATCCGTCCTACGAGCAGTACTTC
clone_size: NA; d_call: NA; v_call: TRBV15; j_call: TRBJ1-4; cdr3_aa: CATSRDYSSENEKLFF; cdr3_nt: TGTGCCACCAGCAGAGATTACAGTAGCGAGAATGAAAAACTGTTTTTT
clone_size: NA; d_call: NA; v_call: TRBV12-3/TRBV12-4; j_call: TRBJ2-7; cdr3_aa: CASSRRGTYEQYF; cdr3_nt: TGTGCCAGCAGTCGGCGGGGTACCTACGAGCAGTACTTC
clone_size: NA; d_call: NA; v_call: TRBV24-1; j_call: TRBJ1-5; cdr3_aa: CATSDYFGWPQHF; cdr3_nt: TGTGCCACCAGTGACTATTTTGGGTGGCCCCAGCATTTT
clone_size: NA; d_call: NA; v_call: TRBV5-5; j_call: TRBJ2-1; cdr3_aa: CASSPQGLTYNEQFF; cdr3_nt: TGTGCCAGCAGCCCTCAGGGACTCACCTACAATGAGCAGTTCTTC
clone_size: NA; d_call: TRBD2; v_call: TRBV7-9; j_call: TRBJ2-6; cdr3_aa: CASSARLAGNSGANVLTF; cdr3_nt: TGTGCCAGCAGCGCTAGACTAGCGGGAAACTCTGGGGCCAACGTCCTGACTTTC
clone_size: once; d_call: NA; v_call: TRBV7-9; j_call: TRBJ2-2; cdr3_aa: CASTPDGVGGELFF; cdr3_nt: TGTGCCAGCACCCCAGATGGGGTTGGCGGGGAGCTGTTTTTT
clone_size: NA; d_call: NA; v_call: TRBV4-2; j_call: TRBJ1-5; cdr3_aa: CASSQDVGLGDQPQHF; cdr3_nt: TGTGCCAGCAGCCAAGATGTGGGGTTGGGGGATCAGCCCCAGCATTTT